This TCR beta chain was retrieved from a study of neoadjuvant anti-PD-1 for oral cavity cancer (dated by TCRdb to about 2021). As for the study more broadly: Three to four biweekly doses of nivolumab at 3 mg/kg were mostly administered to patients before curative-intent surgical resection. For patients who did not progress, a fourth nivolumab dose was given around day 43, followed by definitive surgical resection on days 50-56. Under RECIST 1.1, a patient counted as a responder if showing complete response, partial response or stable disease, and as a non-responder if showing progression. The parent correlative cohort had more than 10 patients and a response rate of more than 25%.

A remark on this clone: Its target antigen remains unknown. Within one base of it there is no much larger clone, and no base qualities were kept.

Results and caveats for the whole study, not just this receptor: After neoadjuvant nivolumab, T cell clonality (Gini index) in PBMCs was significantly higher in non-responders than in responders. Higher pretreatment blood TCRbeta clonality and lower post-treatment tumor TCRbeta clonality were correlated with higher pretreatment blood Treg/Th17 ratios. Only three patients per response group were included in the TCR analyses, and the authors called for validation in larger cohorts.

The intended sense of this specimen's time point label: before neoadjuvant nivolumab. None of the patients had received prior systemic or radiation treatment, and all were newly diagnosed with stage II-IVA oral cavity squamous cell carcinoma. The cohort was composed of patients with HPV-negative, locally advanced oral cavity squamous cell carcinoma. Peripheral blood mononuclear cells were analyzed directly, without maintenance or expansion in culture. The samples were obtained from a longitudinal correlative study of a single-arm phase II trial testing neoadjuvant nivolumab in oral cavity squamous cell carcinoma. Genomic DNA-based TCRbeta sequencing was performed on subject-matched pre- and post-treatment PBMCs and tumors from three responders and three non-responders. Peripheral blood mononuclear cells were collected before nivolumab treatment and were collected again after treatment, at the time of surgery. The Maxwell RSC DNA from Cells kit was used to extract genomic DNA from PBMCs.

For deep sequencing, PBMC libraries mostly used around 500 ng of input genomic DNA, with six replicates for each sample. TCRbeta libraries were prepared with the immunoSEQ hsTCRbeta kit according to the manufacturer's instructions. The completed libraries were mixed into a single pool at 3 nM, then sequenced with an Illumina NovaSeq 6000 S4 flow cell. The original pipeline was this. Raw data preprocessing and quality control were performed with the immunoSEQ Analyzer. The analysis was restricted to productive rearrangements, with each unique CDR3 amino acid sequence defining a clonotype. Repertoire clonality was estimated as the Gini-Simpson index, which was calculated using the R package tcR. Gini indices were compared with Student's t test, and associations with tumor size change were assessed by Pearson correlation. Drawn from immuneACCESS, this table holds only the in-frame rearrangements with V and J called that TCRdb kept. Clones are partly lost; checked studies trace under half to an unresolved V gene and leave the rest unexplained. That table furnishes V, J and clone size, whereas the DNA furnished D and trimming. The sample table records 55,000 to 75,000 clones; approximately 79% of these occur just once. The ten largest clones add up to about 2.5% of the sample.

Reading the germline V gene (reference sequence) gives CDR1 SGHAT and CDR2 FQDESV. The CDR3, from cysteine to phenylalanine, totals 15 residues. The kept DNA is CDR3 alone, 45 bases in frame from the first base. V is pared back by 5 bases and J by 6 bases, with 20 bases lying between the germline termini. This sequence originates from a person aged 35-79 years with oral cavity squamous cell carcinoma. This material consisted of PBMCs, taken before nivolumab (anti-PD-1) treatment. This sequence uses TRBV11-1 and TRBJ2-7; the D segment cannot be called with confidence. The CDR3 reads CASSVLPQAKSEQYF. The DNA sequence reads TGTGCCAGCAGCGTACTTCCCCAGGCGAAGAGCGAGCAGTACTTC.